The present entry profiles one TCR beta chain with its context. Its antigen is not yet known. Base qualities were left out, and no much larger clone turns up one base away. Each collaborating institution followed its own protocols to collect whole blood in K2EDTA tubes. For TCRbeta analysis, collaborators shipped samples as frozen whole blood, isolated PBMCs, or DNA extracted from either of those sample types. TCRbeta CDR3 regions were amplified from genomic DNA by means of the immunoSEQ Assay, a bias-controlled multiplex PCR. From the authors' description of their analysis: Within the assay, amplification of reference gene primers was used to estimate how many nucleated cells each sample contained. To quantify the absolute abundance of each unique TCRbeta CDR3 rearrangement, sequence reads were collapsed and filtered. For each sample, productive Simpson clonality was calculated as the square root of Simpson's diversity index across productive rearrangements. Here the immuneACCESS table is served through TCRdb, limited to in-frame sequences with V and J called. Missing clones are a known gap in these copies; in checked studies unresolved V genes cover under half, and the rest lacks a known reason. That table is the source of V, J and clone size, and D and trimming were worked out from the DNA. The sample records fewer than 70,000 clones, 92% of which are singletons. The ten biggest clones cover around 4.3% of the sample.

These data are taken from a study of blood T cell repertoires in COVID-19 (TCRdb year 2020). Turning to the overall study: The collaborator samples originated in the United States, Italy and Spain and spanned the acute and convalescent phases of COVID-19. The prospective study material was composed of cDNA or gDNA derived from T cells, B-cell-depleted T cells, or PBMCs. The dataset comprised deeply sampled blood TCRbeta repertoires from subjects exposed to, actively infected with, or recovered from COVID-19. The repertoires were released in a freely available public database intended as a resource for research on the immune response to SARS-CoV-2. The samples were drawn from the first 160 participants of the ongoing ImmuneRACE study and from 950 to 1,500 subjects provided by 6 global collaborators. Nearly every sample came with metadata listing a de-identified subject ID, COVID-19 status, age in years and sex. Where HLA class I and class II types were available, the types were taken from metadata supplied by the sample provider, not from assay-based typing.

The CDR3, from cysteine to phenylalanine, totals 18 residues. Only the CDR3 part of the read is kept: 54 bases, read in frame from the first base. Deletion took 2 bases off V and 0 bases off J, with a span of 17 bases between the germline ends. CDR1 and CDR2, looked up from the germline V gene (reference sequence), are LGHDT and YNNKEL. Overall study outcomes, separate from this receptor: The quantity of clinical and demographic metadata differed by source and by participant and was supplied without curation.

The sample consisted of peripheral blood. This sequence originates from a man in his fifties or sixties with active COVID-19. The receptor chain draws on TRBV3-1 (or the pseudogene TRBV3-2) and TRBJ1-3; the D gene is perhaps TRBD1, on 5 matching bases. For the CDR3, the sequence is CASSQWGTVATSGNTIYF. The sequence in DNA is TGTGCCAGCAGCCAATGGGGCACAGTGGCAACCTCTGGAAACACCATATATTTT.